The clone carrying this TCR beta chain occurred many times. The target antigen is unknown. Sequencing was performed with immunoSEQ multiplex PCR; in TCRdb, only in-frame clones are kept and a portion is missing. The profile shows about a million clones, around 74% of them singletons. V was clipped by 8 bases and J by 6 bases; unmatched bases: 11. The length of the CDR3 is 14 residues. Germline V gene data show CDR1 as MNHNS and CDR2 as SASEGT. This sample is drawn from a study of shared clonotypes between healthy human individuals. Study details: Donors were a couple of women and three men aged 18 to 49.

Study-level results: Researchers sampled blood only, noting tissue repertoires likely differ.

Material for sequencing was memory CD4+ T cells sorted from blood. The subset: CD45RA-negative fraction. This chain uses TRBV6-1 with TRBJ2-3, with TRBD2 matching over 7 bases. The clonotype originates from a young man in good health. CDR3 amino acids: CASLEGGGMDTQYF. The CDR3 bases are TGTGCCAGCCTAGAGGGCGGGGGTATGGATACGCAGTATTTT.